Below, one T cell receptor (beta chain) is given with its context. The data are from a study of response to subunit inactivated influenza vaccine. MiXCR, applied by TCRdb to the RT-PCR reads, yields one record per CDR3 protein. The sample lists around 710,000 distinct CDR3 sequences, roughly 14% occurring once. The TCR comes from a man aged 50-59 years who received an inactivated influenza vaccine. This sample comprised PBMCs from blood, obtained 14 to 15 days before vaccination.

In DNA form, the CDR3 reads TGTGCCAGCAGCTCACAGGGATATGAACTGTTTTTT. Translation gives CASSSQGYELFF. The chain combines TRBV7-9 with TRBJ1-4; a possible D gene is TRBD1 (6 bases). CDR1 SEHNR and CDR2 FQNEAQ come from the germline V gene (reference sequence). The CDR3 totals 12 residues. The V end was cut by 4 bases, the J end by 12 bases, with 12 bases between.